The clone carrying this TCR beta chain came up a few times. What it binds is not known. V was clipped by 6 bases and J by 0 bases, with 12 bases between them. CDR1 MNHEY and CDR2 SVGEGT come from the germline V gene. The CDR3 consists of 15 residues. This sample is drawn from a study of T cells after yellow fever vaccination. Synthesis of TCR cDNA relied on 5'RACE template switching, which attached a universal primer site and UMIs. TCRdb reanalysed the 5' RACE reads using MiXCR and keeps one entry per CDR3 protein. The sample holds some 670,000 distinct CDR3 sequences; 10% to 15% are singletons and the top ten take about 15%. Points from the study as a whole: In FACS-sorted repertoires, abundant clonotypes from the bulk population could appear as contaminants. Reappearing after the booster were most of the clones from primary vaccination (about 96% CD4, around 88% CD8).

Material: PBMCs, obtained on the day of the yellow fever booster vaccination. This chain joins TRBV6-2 or TRBV6-3 and TRBJ2-1; possibly TRBD1 for D (6 bases). The TCR originated in a man aged 25-45 years who received the YFV17D yellow fever vaccine. The CDR3 here is CASSKGESSYNEQFF. The DNA of the CDR3 is TGTGCCAGCAGCAAGGGGGAGAGCTCCTACAATGAGCAGTTCTTC.